The 9 T cell receptor beta chains reported below all come from one sample, sequenced in a study of graft-versus-host responses after intestinal transplantation. Profiling relied on immunoSEQ multiplex PCR, and the TCRdb table lists in-frame clones only, not all of them. Among some 45,000 clones listed, just under 95% were seen once. The sample consisted of PBMCs, taken 335 days after intestinal transplant. These receptors all stem from a human patient who received an intestinal transplant, so some T cells may come from the graft donor.

The rearrangement links TRBV11-3 to TRBJ2-2; 7 bases match TRBD2. In germline, CDR1 is SGHNT, CDR2 YENEEA. The CDR3 extends over 14 amino acids. V shed 4 bases and J 8 bases; nucleotides not matched to a gene: 7. CDR3 in amino acids: CASSSGREPGELFF. The CDR3 DNA sequence: TGTGCCAGCAGCTCGGGGAGGGAACCGGGGGAGCTGTTTTTT. Filled out from reference TRBV11-3 and TRBJ2-2, the complete variable domain reads EAGVVQSPRYKIIEKKQPVAFWCNPISGHNTLYWYLQNLGQGPELLIRYENEEAVDDSQLPKDRFSAERLKGVDSTLKIQPAELGDSAVYLCASSSGREPGELFFGEGSRLTVL.

This chain joins TRBV27 and TRBJ2-6; D ambiguous. In germline, CDR1 is MNHEY, CDR2 SMNVEV (reference sequence). The germline V and J ends were trimmed by 5 bases and 2 bases, with 19 bases remaining between them. The CDR3 is made up of 18 amino acids. Here the CDR3 reads CASSPDPLRLAGANVLTF. The DNA for the CDR3 is TGTGCCAGCAGTCCGGACCCTTTGAGATTGGCTGGGGCCAACGTCCTGACTTTC.

The sample holds one count of this clone. The rearrangement uses TRBV5-1 and TRBJ1-3; possible D gene TRBD1, 6 bases. Trimming cost V 3 bases and J 2 bases, with 9 bases left between them. Per the germline V gene, CDR1 is SGHRS and CDR2 is YFSETQ. CDR3 size: 14 residues. As DNA, the CDR3 is TGCGCCAGCAGCTGGGACACACCTGGAAACACCATATATTTT. It yields the protein CASSWDTPGNTIYF.

This clone has just one count. The V gene is TRBV19, the J gene TRBJ1-5, with 7 bases matching TRBD1. This CDR3 is built from 22 residues. CDR1 and CDR2 (germline): LNHDA, SQIVND (reference sequence). V trimming: 6 bases; J trimming: 3 bases; junction bases outside the gene matches: 29. CDR3 amino acids: CASRGQGGGWGPGLDPNQPQHF. The CDR3 DNA follows: TGTGCCAGTAGGGGGCAGGGAGGGGGCTGGGGCCCGGGGCTGGACCCCAATCAGCCCCAGCATTTT.

V is TRBV10-3 and J is TRBJ2-3; D is uncertain. V gave up 8 bases and J gave up 0 bases, with 3 bases separating them. This CDR3 is built from 11 residues. Per the germline V gene, CDR1 is ENHRY and CDR2 is SYGVKD. The CDR3 reads CAIQSTDTQYF. The CDR3 DNA sequence: TGTGCCATCCAGAGCACAGATACGCAGTATTTT.

Of note for this clone: The same CDR3 arises from other DNA sequences in this sample as well. This rearrangement joins TRBV19 to TRBJ2-7, with TRBD2 identical over 7 bases. CDR1 is LNHDA and CDR2 is SQIVND in the germline V gene (reference sequence). The CDR3 extends over 19 amino acids. V shed 5 bases and J 4 bases; nucleotides not matched to a gene: 23. The CDR3 bases are TGTGCCAGTAGTTATGGAAGGCCTGATGGATGGGGACTACGTTACGAGCAGTACTTC. This gives the protein CASSYGRPDGWGLRYEQYF.

V usage is TRBV10-2 and J usage is TRBJ2-5; 11 nucleotides match TRBD2. The V gene end was trimmed by 10 bases and the J gene end by 0 bases; junction bases not matched to a gene: 13. This CDR3 spans 17 amino acids. Germline lookup yields CDR1 WSHSY and CDR2 SAAADI. CDR3 DNA sequence: TGCGCCAACTCCGGGACTAGCGGCCCGACCGACCAAGAGACCCAGTACTTC. Its protein is CANSGTSGPTDQETQYF.

This clone was seen just once. One junction end does not reproduce the germline sequence, and a read error may be involved. This rearrangement joins TRBV2 to TRBJ2-3, with D perhaps matching TRBD2 (6 bases). This CDR3 region has 14 residues. CDR1 and CDR2 (germline): SNHLY, FYNNEI. The CDR3 nucleotides read TGTGCCACCCACACGGGAGACAGCACAGATACACAGTATTTT. The encoded protein is CATHTGDSTDTQYF.

This chain links TRBV7-2 with TRBJ2-5; TRBD1 agrees at 7 bases. The CDR3 is made up of 15 amino acids. V was pared by 7 bases and J by 2 bases, with 10 bases of the junction left unmatched. Germline V gene lookup returns CDR1 SGHTA and CDR2 FQGNSA. This CDR3 is CASTPRGGGQETQYF. The CDR3 bases are TGTGCCAGCACCCCCCGAGGGGGCGGGCAAGAGACCCAGTACTTC. The variable domain in full, with the rest retrieved from reference TRBV7-2 and TRBJ2-5, is GAGVSQSPSNKVTEKGKDVELRCDPISGHTALYWYRQSLGQGLEFLIYFQGNSAPDKSGLPSDRFSAERTGGSVSTLTIQRTQQEDSAVYLCASTPRGGGQETQYFGPGTRLLVL.